This T cell receptor beta chain comes out of a study of blood T cell repertoires in COVID-19. Study details: COVID-19 samples, acute and convalescent, were from the United States, Italy and Spain. PBMCs, B-cell-depleted T cells, or T cells provided the cDNA or gDNA that made up the material.

This CDR3 spans 13 amino acids. The ends were cut back, 6 bases at V and 11 bases at J, with 14 bases in the middle. Per germline, CDR1 SGHTA and CDR2 FQGTGA. As processed by the authors: Reference gene primers were amplified, and this amplification served to estimate nucleated cell counts. The repertoire was sequenced with immunoSEQ multiplex PCR; TCRdb's copy has only in-frame clones and lacks some. V, J and clone size were drawn from that table, and D and trimming were deduced from the DNA. In the table there are some 40,000 clones, around 85% of which are singletons. This TCR derives from a man between 65 and 80 years old with acute or convalescent COVID-19. The gene calls are TRBV7-3 and TRBJ1-6; D is possibly TRBD1 (6 bases). Sequenced: peripheral blood. The CDR3 reads CASSSEQGTPLHF. Written as DNA, the CDR3 is TGTGCCAGCAGTTCCGAGCAGGGGACACCCCTCCACTTT. Complete variable domain (other parts from reference TRBV7-3 and TRBJ1-6): GAGVSQTPSNKVTEKGKYVELRCDPISGHTALYWYRQSLGQGPEFLIYFQGTGAADDSGLPNDRFFAVRPEGSVSTLKIQRTERGDSAVYLCASSSEQGTPLHFGNGTRLTVT.